This entry features one TCR beta chain sequence. This clone's antigen is unknown. Base-call qualities are not available, and no considerably larger clone is one nucleotide away. Including the terminal cysteine and phenylalanine, the CDR3 comprises 13 residues. The sequence is cut down to CDR3 DNA, 39 bases in frame from base 1. The germline V gene yields SGHDT for CDR1 and YYEEEE for CDR2. V loses 3 bases of germline sequence and J loses 6 bases, and the interval between the two ends is 10 bases. This sample is part of a study of lymphopenia after photon versus proton radiotherapy (dated by TCRdb to the late 2010s). Background for the entire study: The study compared the immunological effects of photon versus proton radiation therapy in patients with gastrointestinal tumors who developed high-grade lymphopenia. The cohort comprised 15 to 20 patients with gastrointestinal tumors who received either photon or proton therapy and then developed lymphopenia. The goal of the study was to characterize the differences between the two radiation modalities in how they affect the immune system.

Libraries were prepared through the immunoSEQ multiplex PCR assay. Alongside multiparametric flow cytometry, deep sequencing of rearranged TCR beta loci was used to profile the T cell repertoires. The table comes from immuneACCESS by way of TCRdb, which keeps in-frame sequences with V and J called. Part of the clones is missing from these tables; in studies checked, under half for an unresolved V gene and the rest for unknown reasons. The sample table records 75,000 to 90,000 clones; around 88% of these occur just once. The top ten clonotypes cover approximately 1.3% of the sample. General study outcomes and caveats: Proton-treated patients stayed relatively stable during treatment, while photon-treated patients lost naive T cells and TCR diversity and gained effector/memory populations. Among patients across the cohort who died, overall survival time showed an inverse correlation with a larger post-nadir drop in TCR diversity. After the lymphocyte count nadir, oligoclonal expansion, especially of CD8+ Temra cells, was observed in photon-treated repertoires, and the drop in diversity was driven by this expansion. The authors looked at the survival association only in patients who died, and they framed better survival with proton therapy as a possibility rather than a demonstrated result.

Source: peripheral blood, taken from a patient treated with proton-based radiotherapy. The source of this sequence is a man between 60 and 70 years old with pancreatic cancer. Recombination joined TRBV5-6 with TRBJ2-1, with the D gene uncertain. The sequenced DNA is TGTGCCAGCAGCTCAACCAGCTTCAATGAGCAGTTCTTC. It specifies CASSSTSFNEQFF.